A single sample is the source of the 21 T cell receptor beta chains below, sequenced in a study of T cell changes during pregnancy in multiple sclerosis. Repertoires were generated with immunoSEQ multiplex PCR, while TCRdb's copy carries only in-frame clones and drops some. The table lists about 13,000 clones, under 90% of them singletons. This specimen consisted of CD8+ T cells from peripheral blood mononuclear cells, obtained after pregnancy. The receptors were sampled from a female donor in good health, enrolled as a control in a pregnancy study.

This chain links TRBV29-1 with TRBJ2-7; a weak D match, TRBD2 (6 bases). CDR3 size: 14 residues. Germline V gene lookup returns CDR1 SQVTM and CDR2 ANQGSEA. V shed 6 bases and J shed 5 bases, with 20 bases lying between them. CDR3 DNA sequence: TGCAGCGTGAGCGGACTATTTCTTGGGGACGAGCAGTACTTC. Residues: CSVSGLFLGDEQYF.

This chain connects TRBV6-1 to TRBJ1-5; tentatively, D is TRBD1 (5 bases). The CDR3 loop spans 14 amino acids. The V gene's germline CDR1 is MNHNS and CDR2 SASEGT. V dropped 2 bases and J dropped 5 bases, with 10 bases sitting between them. CDR3 sequence: CASSEYGTYQPQHF. CDR3 DNA: TGTGCCAGCAGTGAATACGGGACTTATCAGCCCCAGCATTTT.

The J gene is TRBJ1-1, the V gene TRBV2; D not resolved. The CDR3 spans 12 residues. Trimming shortened V by 0 bases and J by 10 bases, and 9 bases separated the two germline ends. From germline, CDR1 is SNHLY and CDR2 FYNNEI. The CDR3 bases are TGTGCCAGCAGTGAAGCGTCGGCGGGAGCTTTCTTT. Translated: CASSEASAGAFF.

This chain joins TRBV2 and TRBJ1-1; 7 nucleotides match TRBD1. The J segment lost 3 bases and the V segment lost 6 bases, leaving 13 bases of the junction unmatched. The CDR3 runs to 16 residues. CDR1 is SNHLY and CDR2 is FYNNEI in the germline V gene. The CDR3 region is CASRGQGGVSDTEAFF. For the CDR3, the DNA is TGTGCCAGCAGGGGGCAGGGGGGCGTCTCGGACACTGAAGCTTTCTTT.

This clone was detected only a few times. The rearrangement joins TRBV6-4 to TRBJ2-2; unclear D gene. V was clipped by 4 bases and J by 5 bases, with 8 bases between them. The CDR3 covers 13 residues. CDR1 is MRHNA, CDR2 SNTAGT, per germline. As DNA, the CDR3 is TGTGCCAGCAGTGCCACTGAAACCGGGGAGCTGTTTTTT. Translation: CASSATETGELFF.

The gene calls are TRBV7-9 and TRBJ2-7, with 7 positions matching TRBD1. CDR1 and CDR2 from the germline V gene are SEHNR and FQNEAQ (reference sequence). The ends lost 5 bases at V and 5 bases at J; junction bases unmatched: 18. CDR3 length equals 17 residues. The CDR3 DNA reads as TGTGCCAGCAGCCCCACGCTTAGCCCTACAGGGGACGACGAGCAGTACTTC. This gives the protein CASSPTLSPTGDDEQYF.

The chain is built from TRBV6-4 and TRBJ2-2, with 7 bases fitting TRBD2. V was pared by 3 bases and J by 7 bases, with 2 bases of the junction left unmatched. The CDR3 runs to 13 residues. CDR1 and CDR2 from the germline V gene are MRHNA and SNTAGT. The CDR3 region is CASSEREYGELFF. The CDR3 nucleotides are TGTGCCAGCAGTGAGCGGGAGTACGGGGAGCTGTTTTTT.

This clone is large by share. The chain employs TRBV4-3 and TRBJ2-3; 12 bases map to TRBD2. The germline V gene has CDR1 LGHNA and CDR2 YSLEER. The CDR3 totals 16 residues. V dropped 0 bases and J dropped 4; count of bases not matched to a gene: 2. The CDR3 spells CASSQDLAGGPDTQYF. DNA for the CDR3: TGCGCCAGCAGCCAAGATCTAGCGGGAGGGCCAGATACGCAGTATTTT.

The V call is TRBV19, the J call TRBJ1-2; no reliable D call. V gave up 5 bases and J gave up 0 bases, with 4 bases separating them. In germline, CDR1 is LNHDA, CDR2 SQIVND (reference sequence). CDR3 length: 12 amino acids. The CDR3, as DNA: TGTGCCAGTAGTCAGGCTAACTATGGCTACACCTTC. This encodes CASSQANYGYTF.

This sequence joins TRBV19 and TRBJ1-5; 9 nucleotides match TRBD1. The germline V gene has CDR1 LNHDA and CDR2 SQIVND (reference sequence). This CDR3 contains 15 residues. V shed 5 bases and J 6 bases; nucleotides not matched to a gene: 8. This chain's CDR3 is CASSRPGTGIQPQHF. The CDR3 coding sequence is TGTGCCAGTAGTCGGCCCGGGACAGGGATTCAGCCCCAGCATTTT.

In this sample, this clone turned up a few times. The CDR3 DNA reads TGTGCCAGCAGTGATGGACAGAACACTGAAGCTTTCTTT. It codes for CASSDGQNTEAFF. The chain combines TRBV6-6 with TRBJ1-1; D possibly corresponds to TRBD1 (5 bases). Germline V gene data show CDR1 as MNHNY and CDR2 as SVGAGI (reference sequence). With 5 bases removed from V and 1 base from J, the gap between germline ends came to 8 bases. The CDR3 consists of 13 residues.

V gene TRBV28 combines with J gene TRBJ2-1; perhaps TRBD2 as D (5 bases). V was pared by 5 bases and J by 8 bases, with 19 bases between. The CDR3 length is 15 residues. Germline values: CDR1 MDHEN, CDR2 SYDVKM. The CDR3: CASSPGITRFDEQFF. The CDR3 coding sequence is TGTGCCAGCAGTCCCGGGATTACTAGGTTCGATGAGCAGTTCTTC.

The rearrangement uses TRBV2 and TRBJ2-1, with 9 bases aligning to TRBD1. The CDR3 consists of 15 residues. V lost 4 bases and J lost 6; bases outside the gene matches: 7. Germline-derived CDR1 and CDR2 are SNHLY and FYNNEI. The CDR3 DNA reads TGTGCCAGCAGTGTCACCGACAGGGGGTCCAATGAGCAGTTCTTC. As protein: CASSVTDRGSNEQFF.

The V gene is TRBV6-5, the J gene TRBJ2-7; 8 bases match TRBD2. The germline V gene encodes CDR1 MNHEY and CDR2 SVGAGI. This CDR3 has 16 residues. V was clipped by 0 bases and J by 2 bases; unmatched bases: 6. As DNA, the CDR3 is TGTGCCAGCAGTTACTCCGTGCCAGCGGGAGCCTACGAGCAGTACTTC. As protein: CASSYSVPAGAYEQYF.

In this sample, this clone is medium-sized. The V and J genes are TRBV4-2 and TRBJ2-3, with 9 bases identical to TRBD1. V lost 1 base and J lost 2; bases outside the gene matches: 1. Per the germline V gene, CDR1 is LGHNA and CDR2 is YNFKEQ. The CDR3 has 15 residues. CDR3 sequence: CASSQGQGDTDTQYF. The CDR3 coding sequence is TGTGCCAGCAGCCAAGGACAGGGGGACACAGATACGCAGTATTTT.

The chain is built from TRBV28 and TRBJ1-5; D call uncertain. The CDR3 extends over 14 amino acids. Germline V gene lookup returns CDR1 MDHEN and CDR2 SYDVKM. V shed 6 bases and J shed 2 bases, with 11 bases lying between them. The CDR3 DNA is TGTGCCAGCAGACGGGGAGAGGGCAATCAGCCCCAGCATTTT. This encodes CASRRGEGNQPQHF.

The chain is built from TRBV6-6 and TRBJ2-7, with D tentatively TRBD1 (5 bases). Trimming took 8 bases from V and 2 from J, leaving 13 bases between them. The germline V gene encodes CDR1 MNHNY and CDR2 SVGAGI (reference sequence). This CDR3 region has 13 residues. In nucleotides, the CDR3 is TGTGCCAGCGGGGCAGGGCCCCCCTACGAGCAGTACTTC. Amino acids: CASGAGPPYEQYF.

The rearrangement joins TRBV19 to TRBJ1-1; TRBD1 aligns across 8 bases. The CDR3 spans 14 residues. V lost 3 bases and J lost 4; bases outside the gene matches: 4. Germline CDR1 is LNHDA and CDR2 is SQIVND (reference sequence). Here the CDR3 DNA reads TGTGCCAGTAGTATCCGGACAGGGCGCACTGAAGCTTTCTTT. This sequence encodes CASSIRTGRTEAFF. The variable domain in full, completed from reference TRBV19 and TRBJ1-1, reads DGGITQSPKYLFRKEGQNVTLSCEQNLNHDAMYWYRQDPGQGLRLIYYSQIVNDFQKGDIAEGYSVSREKKESFPLTVTSAQKNPTAFYLCASSIRTGRTEAFFGQGTRLTVV.

The chain carries TRBV7-9 and TRBJ1-1; D not certain. Per the germline V gene, CDR1 is SEHNR and CDR2 is FQNEAQ (reference sequence). Trimming left V 2 bases short and J 2 bases short, with 12 bases between. CDR3 length: 15 amino acids. For the CDR3, the DNA is TGTGCCAGCAGCTTACTCCAGGCCTTAAACACTGAAGCTTTCTTT. The encoded protein is CASSLLQALNTEAFF. Full variable domain (missing parts from reference TRBV7-9 and TRBJ1-1): DTGVSQNPRHKITKRGQNVTFRCDPISEHNRLYWYRQTLGQGPEFLTYFQNEAQLEKSRLLSDRFSAERPKGSFSTLEIQRTEQGDSAMYLCASSLLQALNTEAFFGQGTRLTVV.

The CDR3 protein is CSAGSGENYEQYF. Written as DNA, the CDR3 is TGCAGCGCCGGGTCAGGGGAGAACTACGAGCAGTACTTC. V gene TRBV29-1 combines with J gene TRBJ2-7, with a possible D match to TRBD1 (6 bases). V shed 7 bases and J shed 3 bases, with 16 bases lying between them. Germline-derived CDR1 and CDR2 are SQVTM and ANQGSEA. The CDR3 is 13 amino acids.

This rearrangement joins TRBV18 to TRBJ2-1; TRBD2 aligns across 16 bases. The CDR3 has 19 amino acids. Germline CDR1 reads KGHSH; CDR2 reads LQKENI. The V segment lost 0 bases and the J segment 6 bases; nucleotides outside the gene matches: 8. Written as DNA, the CDR3 is TGTGCCAGCTCACCACCGGGACTAGCGGGAGGGCGAGTTGTCAATGAGCAGTTCTTC. As protein: CASSPPGLAGGRVVNEQFF.